A few counts support the clone carrying this T cell receptor beta chain. The CDR3 has 15 residues. CDR1 is SQVTM, CDR2 ANQGSEA, per germline. V was pared by 0 bases and J by 1 base, with 12 bases between. The sample belongs to a study of identical twins. Template switching added a universal primer site, and cDNA bore unique molecular identifiers. TCRdb used MiXCR to reprocess the 5' RACE reads, holding one entry per CDR3 protein. This table has hundreds of thousands of distinct CDR3 sequences, about 20% appearing once. The same sample was also studied in work on T cells expressing NK-cell markers. That work adds: HCMV serostatus: seven of eight sequenced donors positive, one negative. Topping the CD3+CD56-NKG2C+ fraction as well were these clonotypes, in a few donors.

The chain combines TRBV29-1 with TRBJ1-1; possible D gene TRBD1, 5 bases. The clonotype comes from a young woman in good health. Sequenced material: PBMCs. The CDR3 sequence: CSVEESGIGNTEAFF. CDR3 DNA: TGCAGCGTTGAAGAATCAGGGATTGGGAACACTGAAGCTTTCTTT.